The entry below gives a single TCR beta chain sequence along with its context. The data were taken from a study of shared clonotypes between healthy human individuals. Assay used: immunoSEQ multiplex PCR; TCRdb lists only in-frame clones, some missing. This sample has roughly 640,000 clones, with around two thirds found just once. V was cut by 3 bases and J by 6 bases, with 11 bases left in between. This CDR3 spans 14 amino acids. Germline CDR1 is KGHSH and CDR2 is LQKENI. V usage is TRBV18 and J usage is TRBJ1-4, with D unresolved. Material for sequencing was memory CD4+ T cells sorted from blood. Described subset: CD45RA-negative fraction. This receptor was identified in a woman aged 25 to 39 in good health. The CDR3 nucleotides are TGTGCCAGCTCACCGGCCGGGTCGGATGAAAAACTGTTTTTT. It is translated as CASSPAGSDEKLFF.